What follows are 28 T cell receptor beta chains derived from one specimen sequenced in a study of blood T cell repertoires in COVID-19. Repertoires were generated with immunoSEQ multiplex PCR, while TCRdb's copy carries only in-frame clones and drops some. The sample has 180,000 or so clones, 90% seen once. Specimen: peripheral blood. These receptors all stem from a man aged 45-65 years with acute or convalescent COVID-19.

V usage is TRBV3-1 (or the pseudogene TRBV3-2) and J usage is TRBJ1-1, with 8 bases that match TRBD1. CDR3 length: 16 amino acids. The V and J ends lost 4 bases and 2 bases, in that order; junction bases with no gene match: 9. Germline CDR1 is LGHDT and CDR2 is YNNKEL (reference sequence). CDR3 in DNA: TGTGCCAGCAGCCGAATTAACAGGGGGGCAAACACTGAAGCTTTCTTT. It yields the protein CASSRINRGANTEAFF.

This clone occurred a few times. The CDR3 coding sequence is TGTGCCAGCAGTTACGTGTTCCAAGGGGGCGAGCAGTACTTC. Amino acid sequence: CASSYVFQGGEQYF. The V and J genes are TRBV6-5 and TRBJ2-7; D is perhaps TRBD1 (6 bases). This CDR3 is 14 amino acids long. Germline V gives CDR1 MNHEY, CDR2 SVGAGI. V lost 2 bases and J 6 bases, leaving 14 bases between the germline ends.

The chain joins TRBV7-9 to TRBJ1-3; no definite D call. The CDR3 loop spans 15 amino acids. Trimming stripped 4 bases from V and 0 bases from J, with 10 bases between. Germline-derived CDR1 and CDR2 are SEHNR and FQNEAQ (reference sequence). For the CDR3, the DNA is TGTGCCAGCAGCTCTAGAGGGATCTCTGGAAACACCATATATTTT. Protein sequence: CASSSRGISGNTIYF.

This clone was counted once. The rearrangement links TRBV28 to TRBJ2-3, with TRBD2 identical over 9 bases. There are 16 residues in the CDR3. V trimming: 2 bases; J trimming: 2 bases; junction bases outside the gene matches: 5. Looked up from germline, CDR1 is MDHEN and CDR2 is SYDVKM. CDR3 protein: CASSLAGGTPTDTQYF. The DNA of the CDR3 is TGTGCCAGCAGTTTAGCGGGAGGGACTCCCACAGATACGCAGTATTTT.

The gene calls are TRBV5-1 and TRBJ2-3; 9 bases are a match to TRBD1. Germline V lookup: CDR1 SGHRS, CDR2 YFSETQ. The CDR3 loop spans 16 amino acids. Unmatched junction bases numbered 6, after V lost 3 bases and J lost 1 base. The CDR3 is CASSWGTGRGTDTQYF. The CDR3 DNA reads as TGCGCCAGCAGCTGGGGGACAGGGAGAGGCACAGATACGCAGTATTTT.

The J gene is TRBJ1-1, the V gene TRBV18; possibly TRBD1 for D (5 bases). This CDR3 has 17 residues. Between the trimmed V and J ends, which lost 3 bases and 5 bases, there was a span of 22 bases. CDR1 is KGHSH and CDR2 is LQKENI in the germline V gene. The CDR3 loop is CASSPQTETGGGTEAFF. As DNA, the CDR3 is TGTGCCAGCTCACCTCAGACGGAAACGGGGGGTGGGACTGAAGCTTTCTTT. The full variable domain, completed using reference TRBV18 and TRBJ1-1, is NAGVMQNPRHLVRRRGQEARLRCSPMKGHSHVYWYRQLPEEGLKFMVYLQKENIIDESGMPKERFSAEFPKEGPSILRIQQVVRGDSAAYFCASSPQTETGGGTEAFFGQGTRLTVV.

The chain couples TRBV5-1 to TRBJ1-4; perhaps TRBD1 as D (5 bases). The V and J ends lost 4 bases and 0 bases respectively, with 13 bases between them. CDR3 size: 16 residues. Germline-derived CDR1 and CDR2 are SGHRS and YFSETQ. This CDR3 reads CASSPGDRATNEKLFF. DNA for the CDR3: TGCGCCAGCAGCCCGGGGGACCGAGCAACTAATGAAAAACTGTTTTTT.

The chain carries TRBV18 and TRBJ2-3; 8 bases agree with TRBD1. The V and J ends lost 6 bases and 3 bases, in that order; junction bases with no gene match: 5. Germline V gene lookup returns CDR1 KGHSH and CDR2 LQKENI. This CDR3 is built from 14 residues. CDR3 DNA: TGTGCCAGCTCGGCAGGGGGCCGAACAGATACGCAGTATTTT. It is translated as CASSAGGRTDTQYF. Complete variable domain (other parts from reference TRBV18 and TRBJ2-3): NAGVMQNPRHLVRRRGQEARLRCSPMKGHSHVYWYRQLPEEGLKFMVYLQKENIIDESGMPKERFSAEFPKEGPSILRIQQVVRGDSAAYFCASSAGGRTDTQYFGPGTRLTVL.

The V and J genes are TRBV27 and TRBJ1-4; 8 positions agree with TRBD1. The V segment lost 5 bases and the J segment 0 bases; nucleotides outside the gene matches: 5. The germline gives CDR1 MNHEY, CDR2 SMNVEV (reference sequence). The CDR3 loop spans 16 amino acids. The CDR3 nucleotides are TGTGCCAGCAGTCGGACAGGGCTTGCAACTAATGAAAAACTGTTTTTT. Translation: CASSRTGLATNEKLFF. The full variable domain, with the rest looked up from reference TRBV27 and TRBJ1-4, is EAQVTQNPRYLITVTGKKLTVTCSQNMNHEYMSWYRQDPGLGLRQIYYSMNVEVTDKGDVPEGYKVSRKEKRNFPLILESPSPNQTSLYFCASSRTGLATNEKLFFGSGTQLSVL.

The chain recombines TRBV20-1 with TRBJ2-7; D possibly corresponds to TRBD1 (6 bases). V shed 6 bases and J shed 3 bases, with 9 bases lying between them. Germline V CDR1 and CDR2: DFQATT, SNEGSKA (reference sequence). This CDR3 region has 11 residues. CDR3 in DNA: TGCAGTGCCCTACAGGGCTACGAGCAGTACTTC. It translates to CSALQGYEQYF.

V is TRBV27 and J is TRBJ2-7; TRBD2 agrees at 8 bases. V shed 8 bases, J shed 4 bases, and the junction held 4 bases outside the gene matches. The CDR3 contains 12 residues. CDR1 MNHEY and CDR2 SMNVEV come from the germline V gene (reference sequence). The DNA for the CDR3 is TGTGCCAGCGGACTAGCCCTATACGAGCAGTACTTC. The encoded protein is CASGLALYEQYF.

J is TRBJ1-1 and V is TRBV6-5; no firm D call. The CDR3 totals 14 residues. V was trimmed by 6 bases and J by 5 bases, leaving 16 bases between them. Germline values: CDR1 MNHEY, CDR2 SVGAGI. The chain's CDR3 is CASSPATERTEAFF. The CDR3 nucleotides read TGTGCCAGCAGCCCAGCGACGGAGAGGACTGAAGCTTTCTTT.

This clone has a handful of counts. The V gene is TRBV30, the J gene TRBJ1-6; D is ambiguous. The CDR3 runs to 17 residues. Per the germline V gene, CDR1 is GTSNPN and CDR2 is SVGIG (reference sequence). Deletions cut 1 base from V and 7 bases from J, with 20 bases between. The DNA of the CDR3 is TGTGCCTGGAGTGCGCGGGGATCCCCAATATTGAATTCACCCCTCCACTTT. Encoded protein: CAWSARGSPILNSPLHF.

J is TRBJ2-4 and V is TRBV7-3; a possible D gene is TRBD1 (6 bases). Germline V gives CDR1 SGHTA, CDR2 FQGTGA. V was shortened by 1 base and J by 1 base, with 11 bases between the two germline ends. The CDR3 runs 16 residues. CDR3 DNA: TGTGCCAGCAGCTTAATGGGGGCTGCGGCCAAAAACATTCAGTACTTC. It encodes CASSLMGAAAKNIQYF.

The rearrangement uses TRBV9 and TRBJ1-2; 8 nucleotides align to TRBD1. Germline assignment: CDR1 SGDLS and CDR2 YYNGEE. The trim removed 2 bases at V and 2 bases at J, leaving 5 bases unmatched. This CDR3 has 15 amino acids. CDR3 DNA: TGTGCCAGCAGCGTTGGGACAGGCGTAAACTATGGCTACACCTTC. The encoded protein is CASSVGTGVNYGYTF.

The chain has TRBV7-2 and TRBJ2-3; D is uncertain. This CDR3 contains 16 residues. Trimming removed 3 bases at V and 4 bases at J, with 17 bases between. Germline V gives CDR1 SGHTA, CDR2 FQGNSA. CDR3 nucleotide sequence: TGTGCCAGCAGCTTTAAGCTCCCGTTGGTCCCAGATACGCAGTATTTT. Its protein is CASSFKLPLVPDTQYF. Complete variable domain (other parts from reference TRBV7-2 and TRBJ2-3): GAGVSQSPSNKVTEKGKDVELRCDPISGHTALYWYRQSLGQGLEFLIYFQGNSAPDKSGLPSDRFSAERTGGSVSTLTIQRTQQEDSAVYLCASSFKLPLVPDTQYFGPGTRLTVL.

The J gene is TRBJ1-5, the V gene TRBV12-2. TRBV12-2 is noted as a pseudogene. The CDR3 is 15 amino acids. CDR3 nucleotide sequence: TGTGCAAGTCGCTTAGGACGGAGAAGCAATCAGCCCCAGCATTTT. Protein product: CASRLGRRSNQPQHF.

The chain couples TRBV24-1 to TRBJ1-1; D unresolved. CDR3 length: 15 amino acids. V dropped 7 bases and J dropped 4 bases, with 18 bases sitting between them. The germline CDR1 and CDR2 sequences are KGHDR and SFDVKD. CDR3 protein: CATRPRGEGLTEAFF. The DNA for the CDR3 is TGTGCCACCAGACCTCGCGGGGAGGGCCTCACTGAAGCTTTCTTT.

This clone was seen a single time. The rearrangement joins TRBV19 to TRBJ2-1; 12 positions agree with TRBD2. This CDR3 has 15 residues. Looked up from germline, CDR1 is LNHDA and CDR2 is SQIVND (reference sequence). The trim removed 9 bases at V and 3 bases at J, leaving 6 bases unmatched. CDR3 sequence (DNA): TGTGCCAGCAGGTCGACTAGCGGGAGCTACAATGAGCAGTTCTTC. Translating it yields CASRSTSGSYNEQFF.

The chain is built from TRBV5-1 and TRBJ2-1; 9 bases match TRBD2. Trimming cost V 0 bases and J 4 bases; bases outside gene matches: 5. The CDR3 extends over 16 amino acids. CDR1 and CDR2 from the germline V gene are SGHRS and YFSETQ. DNA for the CDR3: TGCGCCAGCAGCTTGGGTAGCGGGAGAACGTACAATGAGCAGTTCTTC. This sequence encodes CASSLGSGRTYNEQFF.

This rearrangement joins TRBV19 to TRBJ2-7; D perhaps matches TRBD2 (5 bases). Per germline, CDR1 LNHDA and CDR2 SQIVND (reference sequence). The germline V and J ends were trimmed by 5 bases and 0 bases, with 11 bases remaining between them. The CDR3 totals 14 residues. The CDR3: CASSPGLNSYEQYV. For the CDR3, the DNA is TGTGCCAGTAGTCCTGGACTGAACTCCTACGAGCAGTACGTC.

V gene TRBV11-1 combines with J gene TRBJ2-7, with D tentatively TRBD1 (6 bases). The CDR3 runs to 14 residues. V lost 5 bases and J lost 2, with 13 bases in between. Germline V gene data show CDR1 as SGHAT and CDR2 as FQDESV (reference sequence). In DNA, the CDR3 is TGTGCCAGCAGCCAGGACAGTCTTACCTACGAGCAGTACTTC. It encodes CASSQDSLTYEQYF. Filled out from reference TRBV11-1 and TRBJ2-7, the complete variable domain reads EAEVAQSPRYKITEKSQAVAFWCDPISGHATLYWYRQILGQGPELLVQFQDESVVDDSQLPKDRFSAERLKGVDSTLKIQPAELGDSAMYLCASSQDSLTYEQYFGPGTRLTVT.

The chain uses TRBV9 and TRBJ2-1; 13 nucleotides match TRBD2. The junction had 7 bases not matched to a gene; V was cut back by 4 bases and J by 0 bases. This CDR3 is 18 amino acids long. Germline V gene sequence: CDR1 SGDLS, CDR2 YYNGEE. CDR3 amino acids: CASSLGLAGPSSYNEQFF. The DNA of the CDR3 is TGTGCCAGCAGCTTGGGACTAGCGGGGCCCAGCTCCTACAATGAGCAGTTCTTC.

The chain recombines TRBV6-5 with TRBJ2-1; D might be TRBD2 (5 bases). The CDR3 has 15 residues. Germline V lookup: CDR1 MNHEY, CDR2 SVGAGI. V lost 4 bases to trimming and J lost 4 bases, with 14 bases between them. CDR3 in amino acids: CASSSLESVYNEQFF. CDR3 nucleotides: TGTGCCAGCAGTTCACTAGAAAGTGTGTACAATGAGCAGTTCTTC.

The V call is TRBV7-6, the J call TRBJ2-3, with 8 bases lining up with TRBD2. This CDR3 has 15 residues. Trimming cost V 5 bases and J 4 bases; bases outside gene matches: 8. Germline V CDR1 and CDR2: SGHVS, FNYEAQ. CDR3 amino acids: CASSPGAGGADTQYF. CDR3 DNA: TGTGCCAGCAGCCCGGGGGCGGGAGGTGCAGATACGCAGTATTTT. Full variable domain (rest looked up from reference TRBV7-6 and TRBJ2-3): GAGVSQSPRYKVTKRGQDVALRCDPISGHVSLYWYRQALGQGPEFLTYFNYEAQQDKSGLPNDRFSAERPEGSISTLTIQRTEQRDSAMYRCASSPGAGGADTQYFGPGTRLTVL.

The chain combines TRBV11-2 with TRBJ2-2; 10 nucleotides agree with TRBD2. Looked up from germline, CDR1 is SGHAT and CDR2 is FQNNGV. V was pared by 5 bases and J by 7 bases, with 10 bases of the junction left unmatched. The CDR3 length is 16 residues. In DNA form, the CDR3 reads TGTGCCAGCAGCCCTCTCGGGACTAGCGAGTACGGGGAGCTGTTTTTT. It specifies CASSPLGTSEYGELFF.

This clone was detected once. This chain links TRBV5-4 with TRBJ1-1; D may be TRBD1 (6 bases). The germline V gene has CDR1 SGHNT and CDR2 YYREEE (reference sequence). The CDR3 has 14 residues. Trimming took off 9 bases at V and 1 base at J, with 16 bases between the two ends. CDR3 residues: CATAMIGGNTEAFF. DNA for the CDR3: TGTGCCACCGCGATGATAGGGGGGAACACTGAAGCTTTCTTT. The variable domain in full, with the rest retrieved from reference TRBV5-4 and TRBJ1-1, is ETGVTQSPTHLIKTRGQQVTLRCSSQSGHNTVSWYQQALGQGPQFIFQYYREEENGRGNFPPRFSGLQFPNYSSELNVNALELDDSALYLCATAMIGGNTEAFFGQGTRLTVV.

This clone has only one observation. The V call is TRBV28, the J call TRBJ2-7; D is perhaps TRBD1 (6 bases). CDR1 is MDHEN, CDR2 SYDVKM, per germline. The V and J ends lost 6 bases and 9 bases respectively, with 21 bases between them. The CDR3 has 14 amino acids. In DNA, the CDR3 is TGTGCCAGCAGCTCAGGACAGAGTGGGTTTGGGCAGTACTTC. Its protein is CASSSGQSGFGQYF.